This T cell receptor (beta chain) was captured by sequencing in a study of beta chain features in type 1 diabetes. Points from the study as a whole: The study found moderately but significantly shorter TCRB CDR3s in all four CD4+ subsets of Type 1 diabetes patients. In type 1 diabetes patients, VDJ junctions had fewer insertions; deletions at these junctions were more frequent.

This clone has just one count. Its antigen is unknown. The authors reverse transcribed all of the isolated RNA, so sequencing captured expressed TCRB transcripts. Here immunoSEQ multiplex PCR was the method, and the copy in TCRdb shows in-frame clones only, minus some. The table records 200,000 to 250,000 clones, about a sixth of them present only once. Per germline, CDR1 SQVTM and CDR2 ANQGSEA. The CDR3 contains 13 residues. Trimming took off 6 bases at V and 2 bases at J, with 12 bases between the two ends. V is TRBV29-1 and J is TRBJ2-3; D may correspond to TRBD1 or TRBD2 (5 bases each). Sequencing was carried out using naive CD4+ T cells from blood. The receptor was derived from a man aged 25-45 years with type 1 diabetes. This chain's CDR3 is CSVGTINTDTQYF. CDR3 DNA sequence: TGCAGCGTGGGGACGATAAACACAGATACGCAGTATTTT.